This T cell receptor (beta chain) emerged from a study of PD-1 blockade in classical Hodgkin lymphoma. Study results and limitations: By C4D1, CD4+ diversity increased significantly, especially in complete responders. The diversity seen at baseline in complete responders resembled that of newly diagnosed patients.

Profiling relied on immunoSEQ multiplex PCR, and the TCRdb table lists in-frame clones only, not all of them. The repertoire holds tens of thousands of clones, with 77% as singletons. Regarding this clone: The antigen remains undetermined.

Time point indicated: cycle 4 day 1 (C4D1), after six to seven weeks of nivolumab. Each of the patients experienced relapse following autologous stem cell transplantation, and their brentuximab vedotin exposure differed. The CDR3 runs to 15 residues. V lost 1 base and J lost 5; bases outside the gene matches: 3. The germline CDR1 and CDR2 sequences are LGHNA and YSLEER. The sequence was collected from a human donor with classical Hodgkin lymphoma. The gene calls are TRBV4-3 and TRBJ2-3, with 10 positions matching TRBD1. The sample here was peripheral blood mononuclear cells (PBMCs), taken before the fourth cycle of nivolumab. In nucleotides, the CDR3 is TGCGCCAGCAGCCAAGGGGACAGGGGCATAGATACGCAGTATTTT. Its protein product is CASSQGDRGIDTQYF.